These 10 T cell receptor beta chains came from one sample sequenced in a study of CD8+ T cells in alopecia areata. RNA was extracted and reverse transcribed into cDNA as the sequencing template. TCRdb's table, derived via immunoSEQ multiplex PCR, lists solely in-frame clones and lacks some. The sample consists of 150,000 or so clones, about 87% of them appearing once. The input for sequencing was CD8+ T cells sorted from blood, taken at week 0. All receptors derive from a human donor with alopecia areata.

Here the CDR3 reads CASSLGGFGDPQHF. As DNA, the CDR3 is TGTGCCAGCAGCTTGGGGGGGTTTGGGGACCCCCAGCATTTT. The genes are TRBV7-9 and TRBJ1-5, with D perhaps matching TRBD1 (5 bases). Germline-derived CDR1 and CDR2 are SEHNR and FQNEAQ (reference sequence). V lost 3 bases, J lost 10 bases, and 16 bases lay in between. This CDR3 has 14 amino acids.

This clone was seen a single time. The V call is TRBV27, the J call TRBJ2-6; D unclear. The CDR3 is 14 amino acids. Looked up from germline, CDR1 is MNHEY and CDR2 is SMNVEV (reference sequence). The V gene lost 7 bases and the J gene lost 1 base, with 8 bases spanning the gap. CDR3: CASTPKSGANVLTF. The CDR3 nucleotides read TGTGCCAGCACCCCAAAATCTGGGGCCAACGTCCTGACTTTC.

This clone was counted only a few times. The chain employs TRBV27 and TRBJ2-2; no reliable D call. V was clipped by 2 bases and J by 3 bases, with 1 base between them. This CDR3 has 12 residues. Per germline, CDR1 MNHEY and CDR2 SMNVEV (reference sequence). The DNA for the CDR3 is TGTGCCAGCAGTTTACACACCGGGGAGCTGTTTTTT. Translation: CASSLHTGELFF.

Details on this clone: Distinct nucleotide sequences in the sample also encode this CDR3. The chain uses TRBV7-9 and TRBJ2-7, with D unresolved. This CDR3 contains 11 residues. With 1 base removed from V and 5 bases from J, the gap between germline ends came to 3 bases. The germline V gene has CDR1 SEHNR and CDR2 FQNEAQ (reference sequence). DNA for the CDR3: TGTGCCAGCAGCTTAGACGACGAGCAGTACTTC. Translated: CASSLDDEQYF.

The genes are TRBV7-2 and TRBJ2-3; the match to TRBD2 covers 9 bases. The germline CDR1 and CDR2 sequences are SGHTA and FQGNSA. Trimming removed 5 bases from V and 4 bases from J; junction bases left unmatched: 7. This CDR3 is built from 15 residues. In DNA form, the CDR3 reads TGTGCCAGCAGCACGGGACTAGCAATCTCAGATACGCAGTATTTT. It is translated as CASSTGLAISDTQYF.

The chain joins TRBV5-1 to TRBJ2-3, with D unclear. There are 15 residues in the CDR3. Germline V gene sequence: CDR1 SGHRS, CDR2 YFSETQ. V was cut by 6 bases and J by 2 bases, with 16 bases left in between. The CDR3 region is CASISATDPTDTQYF. The CDR3 bases are TGCGCCAGCATATCAGCGACCGACCCCACAGATACGCAGTATTTT.

The CDR3 DNA follows: TGTGCCAGTAGTATCGAGCAGGTTAATCAGCCCCAGCATTTT. Residues: CASSIEQVNQPQHF. V gene TRBV19 combines with J gene TRBJ1-5; D call uncertain. The V gene's germline CDR1 is LNHDA and CDR2 SQIVND (reference sequence). Deletions cut 3 bases from V and 4 bases from J, with 10 bases between. The CDR3 is made up of 14 amino acids.

Notes on this clone: Within the sample, other DNA sequences also encode this same CDR3. The chain links TRBV27 to TRBJ2-7, with TRBD2 as a possible D gene (6 bases). The length of the CDR3 is 13 residues. The V end was cut by 3 bases, the J end by 2 bases, with 8 bases between. The germline gives CDR1 MNHEY, CDR2 SMNVEV (reference sequence). This chain's CDR3 is CASSLTRTYEQYF. The CDR3, as DNA: TGTGCCAGCAGTTTGACTAGGACCTACGAGCAGTACTTC.

This clone was observed a few times. V usage is TRBV6-1 and J usage is TRBJ2-1, with TRBD1 as a possible D gene (6 bases). Germline V CDR1 and CDR2: MNHNS, SASEGT. This CDR3 comprises 14 residues. Trimming took off 6 bases at V and 4 bases at J, with 13 bases between the two ends. CDR3: CASSRQAVYNEQFF. CDR3 nucleotides: TGTGCCAGCAGCAGACAGGCGGTGTACAATGAGCAGTTCTTC.

The CDR3 protein is CASSQAGTGTGQPQHF. The CDR3 DNA follows: TGTGCCAGCAGCCAAGCCGGGACAGGGACGGGGCAGCCCCAGCATTTT. The gene calls are TRBV4-2 and TRBJ1-5; TRBD1 matches 9 bases. This CDR3 contains 16 residues. V dropped 1 base and J dropped 7; count of bases not matched to a gene: 8. Germline loops: CDR1 LGHNA, CDR2 YNFKEQ.